This T cell receptor beta chain appears in the sequencing data of a study of cytomegalovirus exposure and HLA in healthy donors. Study-wide points: Later analysis identified several of the most significant clusters that appeared linked to common viral pathogens. There were some public TCRs occurring in many donors, but most TCR sequences were rare.

In regard to this clone: Antigen unknown.

Germline CDR1 SGHNT, CDR2 YYREEE (reference sequence). J lost 8 bases, V lost 0 bases, and 3 bases had no gene match. The CDR3 extends over 15 amino acids. The PCR ran on 60 Vbeta and 13 Jbeta primers. The protocol was immunoSEQ multiplex PCR, while the TCRdb copy is restricted to in-frame clones and leaves out a portion. This sample has 150,000 to 200,000 clones; approximately 82% occur once, and the top ten carry about 1.7%. Donors consisted of healthy bone marrow donors. Nominally healthy donors provided the samples, though records likely missed some immune exposures. This clonotype was obtained from a woman younger than 35 in good health and CMV-seronegative. Sequencing was carried out using PBMCs. This rearrangement joins TRBV5-4 to TRBJ1-4; 11 bases match TRBD1. The chain's CDR3 is CASSLGTGGREKLFF. The CDR3 region has the DNA TGTGCCAGCAGCTTGGGGACAGGGGGCAGGGAAAAACTGTTTTTT.